This T cell receptor (beta chain) was sequenced for a study of blood T cell repertoires in COVID-19. About the research overall: Sources were T cells, B-cell-depleted T cells, or PBMCs; the material itself was cDNA or gDNA.

The CDR3 has 16 amino acids. Between the trimmed V and J ends, which lost 0 bases and 4 bases, there was a span of 14 bases. CDR1 SGHRS and CDR2 YFSETQ come from the germline V gene. Original handling: Estimation of nucleated cell counts relied on the amplification of reference gene primers. The protocol was immunoSEQ multiplex PCR, while the TCRdb copy is restricted to in-frame clones and leaves out a portion. From that table come the V and J calls and clone size; the DNA was used to work out D and trimming. The sample has 150,000 to 200,000 clones, approximately 85% seen once. Sequenced sample: peripheral blood. The rearrangement uses TRBV5-1 and TRBJ1-3, with D possibly TRBD1 on 5 matching bases. The TCR sequence derives from a woman of 80 years or more with acute or convalescent COVID-19. CDR3 sequence: CASSLASAGPGNTIYF. In DNA form, the CDR3 reads TGCGCCAGCAGCTTGGCGAGTGCAGGGCCCGGAAACACCATATATTTT.